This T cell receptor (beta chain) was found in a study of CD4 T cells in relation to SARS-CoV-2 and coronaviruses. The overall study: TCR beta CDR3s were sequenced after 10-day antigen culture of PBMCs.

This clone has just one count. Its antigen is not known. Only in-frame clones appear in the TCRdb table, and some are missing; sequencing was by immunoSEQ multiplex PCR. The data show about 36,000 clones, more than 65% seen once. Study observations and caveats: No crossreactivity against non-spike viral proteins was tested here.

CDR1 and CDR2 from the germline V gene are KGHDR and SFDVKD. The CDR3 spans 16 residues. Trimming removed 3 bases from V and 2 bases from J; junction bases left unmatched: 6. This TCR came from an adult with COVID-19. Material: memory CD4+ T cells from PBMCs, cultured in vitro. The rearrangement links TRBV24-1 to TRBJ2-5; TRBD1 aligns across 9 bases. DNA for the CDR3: TGTGCCACCAGTGATCAGGGACAGGGCTTACAAGAGACCCAGTACTTC. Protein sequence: CATSDQGQGLQETQYF.